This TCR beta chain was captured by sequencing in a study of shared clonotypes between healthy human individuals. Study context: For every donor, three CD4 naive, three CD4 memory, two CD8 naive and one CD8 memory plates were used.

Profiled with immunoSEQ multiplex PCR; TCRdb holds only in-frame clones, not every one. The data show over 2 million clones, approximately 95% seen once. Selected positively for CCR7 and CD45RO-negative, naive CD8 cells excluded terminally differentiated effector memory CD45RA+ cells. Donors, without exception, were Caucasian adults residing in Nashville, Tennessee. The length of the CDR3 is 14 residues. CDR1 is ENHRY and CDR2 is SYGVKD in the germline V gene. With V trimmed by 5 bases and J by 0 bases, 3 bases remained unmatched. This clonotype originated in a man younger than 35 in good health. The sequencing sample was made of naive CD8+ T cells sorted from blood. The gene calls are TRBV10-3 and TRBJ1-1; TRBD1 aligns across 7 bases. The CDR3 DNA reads TGTGCCATCAGTTCCGGGACAGTGAACACTGAAGCTTTCTTT. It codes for CAISSGTVNTEAFF.